This T cell receptor (beta chain) was retrieved from a study of TIL therapy for anti-PD-1-resistant metastatic lung cancer. Looking at the study overall: Most patients had lung adenocarcinoma. Study-wide results and caveats: Many TIL product clones were absent from baseline tumor, suggesting clonal contraction.

Comments on this clone: Its antigen remains unknown.

The V end was cut by 4 bases, the J end by 5 bases, with 18 bases between. Germline V CDR1 and CDR2: SGDLS, YYNGEE. The CDR3 loop spans 15 amino acids. The libraries were made with immunoSEQ v3. Some clones are missing from TCRdb's copy, which holds only in-frame ones; the method was immunoSEQ multiplex PCR. The repertoire holds tens of thousands of clones, with approximately 70% as singletons. Time point noted: pre-treatment sample, taken before nivolumab and TIL therapy. Pleural nodules or supraclavicular lymph nodes made up most of the excised metastases sampled. Adults with stage 4 NSCLC were enrolled in a phase I trial.

This clonotype was obtained from a person between 25 and 79 years old with non-small cell lung cancer. The chain combines TRBV9 with TRBJ1-2, with D possibly TRBD1 on 5 matching bases. The sequencing used tumor tissue, collected at baseline. This CDR3 is CASSPDPGTVYGYTF. CDR3 in DNA: TGTGCCAGCAGCCCCGACCCCGGGACGGTGTATGGCTACACCTTC.